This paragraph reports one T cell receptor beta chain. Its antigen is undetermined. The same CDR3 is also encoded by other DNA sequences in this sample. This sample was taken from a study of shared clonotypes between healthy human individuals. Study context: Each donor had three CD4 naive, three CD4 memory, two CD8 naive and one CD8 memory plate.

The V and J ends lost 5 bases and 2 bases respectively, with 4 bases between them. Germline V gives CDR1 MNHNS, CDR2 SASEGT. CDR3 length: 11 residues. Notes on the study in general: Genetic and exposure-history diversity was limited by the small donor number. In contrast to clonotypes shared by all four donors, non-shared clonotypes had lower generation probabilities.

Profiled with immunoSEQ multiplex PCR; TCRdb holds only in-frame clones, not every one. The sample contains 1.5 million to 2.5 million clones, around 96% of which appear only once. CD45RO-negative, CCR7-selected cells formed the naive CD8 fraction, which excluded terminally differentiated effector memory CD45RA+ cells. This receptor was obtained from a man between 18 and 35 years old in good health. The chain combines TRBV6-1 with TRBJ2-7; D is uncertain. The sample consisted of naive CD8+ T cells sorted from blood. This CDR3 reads CASSSTYEQYF. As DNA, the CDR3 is TGTGCCAGCAGTAGTACCTACGAGCAGTACTTC.